This T cell receptor beta chain was captured in a study of vaccination and CD4 T cells after COVID-19. Regarding treatment: roughly nine-day PBMC culture with coronavirus spike peptide pools or control peptides (ViraFEST assay). PBMCs were cultured at two million per well with 10 IU/ml IL-2 and 10 ug/ml peptide pools. The germline gives CDR1 MNHNS, CDR2 SASEGT. CDR3 length equals 11 residues. V was cut by 6 bases and J by 11 bases, with 13 bases left in between. For this clonotype: The antigen is unknown.

Sequencing of the DNA from cultured CD4+ T cells was carried out with the Oncomine TCR Beta short-read assay. TCRdb analysed the PCR reads with MiXCR anew, one entry per CDR3 protein. The data contain more than 9,500 distinct CDR3 sequences, roughly 62% of them singletons. Sequenced material: CD4+ T cells from blood, cultured in vitro. The TCR comes from a human donor who had recovered from COVID-19. The J gene is TRBJ1-1, the V gene TRBV6-1, with unresolved D. The CDR3 DNA follows: TGTGCCAGCAGCTCCCGATCGACGGCTTTCTTT. It encodes CASSSRSTAFF.